The present entry profiles one T cell receptor beta chain with its context. Its antigen is unknown. The CDR3 sequence is 17 residues long. The germline V gene encodes CDR1 MGHRA and CDR2 YSYEKL. With 0 bases clipped from V and 7 bases from J, the junction kept 8 bases outside the gene matches. This sample was included in a study of OX40 agonist ivuxolimab in advanced cancers. In the study overall: Hepatocellular carcinoma, melanoma, renal cell or head and neck cancer affected the dose-escalation patients. Those enrolled were less than 85% male, with a mean age of about 60 years and ages from roughly 23 to 80.

Study findings and constraints: The antigen specificity of the peripheral T cells (those that were expanded) was not determined. Also present in some nonresponders was a low level of normalized T-cell clonal expansion.

TCRdb's table, derived via immunoSEQ multiplex PCR, lists solely in-frame clones and lacks some. The data contain 15,000 to 20,000 clones, 85% to 95% of them singletons. The chain uses TRBV4-1 and TRBJ2-1; 11 bases are a match to TRBD2. This specimen was CD4+ or CD8+ T cells sorted from blood, taken in a trial of the OX40 agonist ivuxolimab. This TCR was sampled from an adult with an advanced solid tumor such as melanoma, head and neck, liver or kidney cancer. CDR3 protein: CASSQDPPLAGDNEQFF. The CDR3 region has the DNA TGCGCCAGCAGCCAAGACCCCCCACTAGCGGGAGATAATGAGCAGTTCTTC.